The 17 T cell receptor beta chains below come from one sample, sequenced in a study of blood T cell repertoires in COVID-19 (dated by TCRdb to 2020 to 2022). The library relied on the immunoSEQ multiplex PCR assay. This is the immuneACCESS table as TCRdb keeps it, with only in-frame sequences that have V and J called. A part of the clones is gone; compared with another copy, unresolved V genes explain less than half, and the rest is unexplained. The sample table records under 200,000 clones; approximately 74% of these occur just once. Together, the top ten hold 2.5% to 3.5% of the sample. Sequencing was carried out using peripheral blood. These receptors were taken from an elderly woman with acute or convalescent COVID-19.

The chain carries TRBV5-6 and TRBJ2-7; 8 nucleotides line up with TRBD2. Germline-derived CDR1 and CDR2 are SGHDT and YYEEEE. V lost 0 bases and J lost 2; bases outside the gene matches: 7. The CDR3 is 16 amino acids. The CDR3 is CASSLGPPGRAYEQYF. For the CDR3, the DNA is TGTGCCAGCAGCTTGGGGCCCCCCGGGAGGGCCTACGAGCAGTACTTC.

The chain employs TRBV24-1 and TRBJ2-3, with TRBD2 as a possible D gene (6 bases). Deletions cut 1 base from V and 0 bases from J, with 10 bases between. Germline V gene sequence: CDR1 KGHDR, CDR2 SFDVKD. The CDR3 length is 16 residues. The CDR3 nucleotides are TGTGCCACCAGTGATTTAAGCGGGCGGAGCACAGATACGCAGTATTTT. Residues: CATSDLSGRSTDTQYF.

The chain couples TRBV5-4 to TRBJ2-3; 7 nucleotides agree with TRBD1. The V gene end was trimmed by 0 bases and the J gene end by 6 bases; junction bases not matched to a gene: 10. Germline V lookup: CDR1 SGHNT, CDR2 YYREEE (reference sequence). The CDR3 runs 16 residues. The CDR3 sequence is CASSLVQGVGVDTQYF. CDR3 sequence (DNA): TGTGCCAGCAGCTTGGTGCAGGGGGTGGGCGTCGATACGCAGTATTTT. Using reference TRBV5-4 and TRBJ2-3 for the parts outside the CDR3, the full variable domain is ETGVTQSPTHLIKTRGQQVTLRCSSQSGHNTVSWYQQALGQGPQFIFQYYREEENGRGNFPPRFSGLQFPNYSSELNVNALELDDSALYLCASSLVQGVGVDTQYFGPGTRLTVL.

The CDR3 bases are TGTGCCAGCAGCCAATTGAAGGGGACAGGGTTTTACGAGCAGTACTTC. Protein: CASSQLKGTGFYEQYF. The genes are TRBV14 and TRBJ2-7; 9 bases are a match to TRBD1. J was trimmed by 4 bases and V by 2 bases; bases with no gene match: 9. Germline V gives CDR1 SGHDN, CDR2 FVKESK. CDR3 length: 16 residues.

The chain links TRBV6-6 to TRBJ1-2; D is unresolved. This CDR3 is 15 amino acids long. Germline loops: CDR1 MNHNY, CDR2 SVGAGI (reference sequence). Trimming pared 6 bases from V and 8 bases from J, leaving 22 bases between. In DNA, the CDR3 is TGTGCCAGCAGCTTTGAAAGCGGCCTTCTCTACGGCTACACCTTC. Protein product: CASSFESGLLYGYTF.

The J gene is TRBJ2-1, the V gene TRBV21-1; TRBD2 was called by the table and not checked on the DNA. TRBV21-1 is recorded as a pseudogene. The CDR3 totals 15 residues. CDR3 coding DNA: TGTGCCAGCAGCAAAAAGCGGGAGTCCTACAATGAGCAGTTCTTC. This codes for CASSKKRESYNEQFF.

The table lists this clone with a few counts. The chain has TRBV9 and TRBJ2-3, with TRBD2 matching over 11 bases. The germline V gene has CDR1 SGDLS and CDR2 YYNGEE. The CDR3 totals 19 residues. V was clipped by 2 bases and J by 0 bases; unmatched bases: 11. The CDR3 nucleotides read TGTGCCAGCAGCGTTATGATTACTAGCGGGAGCCTTAGCACAGATACGCAGTATTTT. Translated: CASSVMITSGSLSTDTQYF.

This sequence joins TRBV27 and TRBJ2-5; 12 nucleotides agree with TRBD2. Trimming cost V 6 bases and J 3 bases; bases outside gene matches: 8. Germline V gene lookup returns CDR1 MNHEY and CDR2 SMNVEV (reference sequence). This CDR3 is 16 amino acids long. CDR3 in DNA: TGTGCCAGCAGACCTAGCGGGAGGGCCAGTGAAGAGACCCAGTACTTC. Translation gives CASRPSGRASEETQYF.

The chain combines TRBV12-3 or TRBV12-4 with TRBJ1-1; a weak D match, TRBD1 (6 bases). Trimming cost V 7 bases and J 2 bases, with 11 bases left between them. This CDR3 spans 13 amino acids. CDR3 amino acids: CASTRTANTEAFF. Here the CDR3 DNA reads TGTGCCAGCACCAGGACAGCAAACACTGAAGCTTTCTTT.

V is TRBV7-2 and J is TRBJ2-2; 8 bases match TRBD1. J lost 1 base, V lost 6 bases, and 1 base had no gene match. The CDR3 has 14 amino acids. The germline CDR1 and CDR2 sequences are SGHTA and FQGNSA. The CDR3 here is CASRGQGNTGELFF. CDR3 in DNA: TGTGCCAGCAGAGGACAGGGGAACACCGGGGAGCTGTTTTTT. Filled out from reference TRBV7-2 and TRBJ2-2, the complete variable domain reads GAGVSQSPSNKVTEKGKDVELRCDPISGHTALYWYRQSLGQGLEFLIYFQGNSAPDKSGLPSDRFSAERTGGSVSTLTIQRTQQEDSAVYLCASRGQGNTGELFFGEGSRLTVL.

This clone has more than one count but fewer than ten. V and J are TRBV11-2 and TRBJ1-1; D remains unclear. The CDR3 runs to 11 residues. Germline V gives CDR1 SGHAT, CDR2 FQNNGV. The V gene lost 4 bases and the J gene lost 11 bases, with 11 bases spanning the gap. The CDR3: CASSSPSVAFF. The CDR3 DNA follows: TGTGCCAGCAGCTCCCCCTCAGTCGCTTTCTTT.

This clone has a handful of counts. In nucleotides, the CDR3 is TGTGCCAGCAGCATGAGACAGTCGGCTAATGAAAAACTGTTTTTT. Protein product: CASSMRQSANEKLFF. The chain has TRBV5-4 and TRBJ1-4, with TRBD1 as a possible D gene (5 bases). From germline, CDR1 is SGHNT and CDR2 YYREEE (reference sequence). V shed 4 bases and J shed 3 bases, with 13 bases lying between them. The CDR3 contains 15 residues.

The chain couples TRBV6-5 to TRBJ2-1; 7 positions agree with TRBD2. Germline CDR1 is MNHEY and CDR2 is SVGAGI. Trimming cost V 5 bases and J 10 bases; bases outside gene matches: 5. The CDR3 covers 12 residues. The CDR3 region is CASSRLAYEQFF. As DNA, the CDR3 is TGTGCCAGCAGTCGACTAGCATACGAGCAGTTCTTC.

The genes are TRBV28 and TRBJ2-7, with D possibly matching TRBD2 (6 bases). Trimming stripped 4 bases from V and 0 bases from J, with 13 bases between. Germline V CDR1 and CDR2: MDHEN, SYDVKM. The CDR3 is 15 residues long. The CDR3 bases are TGTGCCAGCAGTTCGTCGGGAGAGCACTCCTACGAGCAGTACTTC. It translates to CASSSSGEHSYEQYF.

The DNA of the CDR3 is TGTGCCAGCAGTCCGGGACTAGCGAGATACGAGCAGTACTTC. Translating it yields CASSPGLARYEQYF. The chain recombines TRBV27 with TRBJ2-7; TRBD2 aligns across 10 bases. From germline, CDR1 is MNHEY and CDR2 SMNVEV (reference sequence). The CDR3 loop spans 14 amino acids. V trimming: 5 bases; J trimming: 4 bases; junction bases outside the gene matches: 5.

The chain has TRBV11-2 and TRBJ2-1; tentatively, D is TRBD2 (6 bases). This CDR3 has 12 residues. Looked up from germline, CDR1 is SGHAT and CDR2 is FQNNGV. V lost 5 bases and J 7 bases, leaving 9 bases between the germline ends. CDR3 sequence: CASSRTMNEQFF. The CDR3 DNA is TGTGCCAGCAGCCGGACTATGAATGAGCAGTTCTTC.

This clone was counted a few times. The chain carries TRBV28 and TRBJ1-2; 9 bases are shared with TRBD1. CDR1 is MDHEN and CDR2 is SYDVKM in the germline V gene. The V and J ends lost 5 bases and 7 bases, in that order; junction bases with no gene match: 8. The CDR3 loop spans 14 amino acids. This CDR3 reads CASSTTGGAAGYTF. The CDR3 DNA follows: TGTGCCAGCAGTACAACAGGGGGCGCGGCTGGCTACACCTTC.